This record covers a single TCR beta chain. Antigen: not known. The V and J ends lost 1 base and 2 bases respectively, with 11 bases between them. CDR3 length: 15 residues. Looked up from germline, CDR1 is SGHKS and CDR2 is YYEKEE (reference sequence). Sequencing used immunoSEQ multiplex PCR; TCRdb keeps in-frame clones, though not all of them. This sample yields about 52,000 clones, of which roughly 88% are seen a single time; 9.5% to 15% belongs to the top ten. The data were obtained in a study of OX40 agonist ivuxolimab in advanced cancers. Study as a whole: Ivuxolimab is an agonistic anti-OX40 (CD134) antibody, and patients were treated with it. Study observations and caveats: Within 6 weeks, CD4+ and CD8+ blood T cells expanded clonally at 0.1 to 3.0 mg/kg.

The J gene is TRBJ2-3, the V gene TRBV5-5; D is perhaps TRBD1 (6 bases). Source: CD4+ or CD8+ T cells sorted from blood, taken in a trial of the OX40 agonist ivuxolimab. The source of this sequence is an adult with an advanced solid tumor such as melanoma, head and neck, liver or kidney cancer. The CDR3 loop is CASSLTTGITDTQYF. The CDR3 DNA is TGTGCCAGCAGCTTGACTACAGGGATCACAGATACGCAGTATTTT.